What follows describes a single TCR beta chain. Researchers ran the PCR with 60 Vbeta and 13 Jbeta primers. The table came from immunoSEQ multiplex PCR; TCRdb's copy has only in-frame clones and leaves some out. Among about 93,000 clones listed, roughly 63% were seen once. The V and J ends lost 0 bases and 5 bases respectively, with 19 bases between them. The CDR3 is 18 amino acids. Germline V gene data show CDR1 as LGHNA and CDR2 as YSLEER. The data stem from a study of cytomegalovirus exposure and HLA in healthy donors. This receptor was obtained from a boy younger than 18 in good health and CMV-seropositive. The rearrangement links TRBV4-3 to TRBJ2-2; TRBD1 is a possible D gene (5 bases). The specimen was PBMCs. CDR3 coding DNA: TGCGCCAGCAGCCAAGATAAAGGGGCCAGGGCGATAACCGGGGAGCTGTTTTTT. It specifies CASSQDKGARAITGELFF.